A selection of T cell receptor beta chains follows, all from one sample in a study of blood T cell repertoires in COVID-19. Sequenced by immunoSEQ multiplex PCR; TCRdb stores in-frame clones only, minus some. Of roughly 140,000 clones listed, about four fifths are singletons. Sequenced sample: peripheral blood. These TCRs come from a human donor with acute or convalescent COVID-19. The donor label of this sample is uncertain. Each CDR3 is given without its conserved first and last residue. Clone size, where shown, is once, few, many, or a class for clones that have expanded.

V gene	clone size	J gene	CDR3 protein
TRBV7-2	.	TRBJ2-2	ASSHGAGELF
TRBV7-2	.	TRBJ1-2	ASSQGQGIGYT
TRBV7-3	.	TRBJ2-5	ASSLGGQETQY
TRBV2	.	TRBJ2-1	ASSDSGGYLI
TRBV10-1	few	TRBJ2-2	ASSPGGLGTGELF
TRBV7-3	.	TRBJ1-1	ASSAQGAGTEAF
TRBV9	.	TRBJ2-3	ASSVDGSTTDTQY
TRBV18	.	TRBJ1-2	ASSGQGGYGYT
TRBV30	.	TRBJ1-4	AWSPGQGTANEKLF
TRBV7-2	.	TRBJ1-3	ASSPDGVYSGNTIY
TRBV5-1	.	TRBJ2-4	ASSLAFGQGGIAKNIQY
TRBV9	.	TRBJ2-1	ASSASSGGDWNEQF
TRBV4-1	.	TRBJ1-1	ASSQGQGIGEAF
TRBV3-1/TRBV3-2	.	TRBJ2-3	ASSQGADTQY
TRBV15	few	TRBJ2-1	AIRGLSSYNEQF
TRBV19	few	TRBJ1-1	ASGTLQNTEAF
TRBV13	.	TRBJ1-6	ASSLGQGSSPLH
TRBV2	few	TRBJ2-7	ASVRQGRNEQY
TRBV18	.	TRBJ1-6	ASSLSTGTDNSPLH